These 3 T cell receptor beta chains came from one sample sequenced in a study of blood T cell repertoires in COVID-19. Some clones are missing from TCRdb's copy, which holds only in-frame ones; the method was immunoSEQ multiplex PCR. The sample contains about 170,000 clones, 80% to 85% of which appear only once. The specimen sequenced was peripheral blood. The receptor set was obtained from a man in his 70s with active or convalescent COVID-19.

The chain joins TRBV27 to TRBJ2-1; 8 nucleotides align to TRBD2. The germline CDR1 and CDR2 sequences are MNHEY and SMNVEV (reference sequence). The length of the CDR3 is 16 residues. Trimming at V came to 4 bases and at J to 0 bases, leaving 5 bases not matched to a gene. The DNA for the CDR3 is TGTGCCAGCAGTTATATAAGCGGGAGCTCCTACAATGAGCAGTTCTTC. As protein: CASSYISGSSYNEQFF.

The rearrangement links TRBV7-9 to TRBJ2-1; 7 bases fit TRBD2. With V trimmed by 5 bases and J by 0 bases, 13 bases remained unmatched. Per the germline V gene, CDR1 is SEHNR and CDR2 is FQNEAQ (reference sequence). CDR3 length: 18 residues. The CDR3 DNA follows: TGTGCCAGCAGCAGACTAGCTCATCCCCCTCACTCCTACAATGAGCAGTTCTTC. Translating gives CASSRLAHPPHSYNEQFF.

This clone was seen a few times. The V call is TRBV5-1, the J call TRBJ2-2; D remains unclear. The germline V gene has CDR1 SGHRS and CDR2 YFSETQ. V was clipped by 3 bases and J by 8 bases, with 8 bases between them. The CDR3 loop spans 12 amino acids. This chain's CDR3 is CASSSPGGELFF. The CDR3 DNA reads as TGCGCCAGCAGCTCCCCCGGTGGGGAGCTGTTTTTT.